This record concerns one T cell receptor (beta chain) sequence. This entry belongs to a study of blood T cell repertoires in COVID-19. Produced via immunoSEQ multiplex PCR; TCRdb's table is partial and in-frame only. This sample has around 69,000 clones, with roughly 79% found just once. CDR1 is WNHNN and CDR2 is SYGVQD in the germline V gene (reference sequence). The trim removed 6 bases at V and 6 bases at J, leaving 9 bases unmatched. The CDR3 is 15 amino acids. The chain employs TRBV10-1 and TRBJ2-4; 9 nucleotides line up with TRBD1. This clonotype was sampled from a woman between 65 and 79 years old with acute or convalescent COVID-19. The specimen was peripheral blood. The CDR3 coding sequence is TGCGCCAGCAGCGCCGGGACAGGGAGTGGAAACATTCAGTACTTC. As protein: CASSAGTGSGNIQYF.